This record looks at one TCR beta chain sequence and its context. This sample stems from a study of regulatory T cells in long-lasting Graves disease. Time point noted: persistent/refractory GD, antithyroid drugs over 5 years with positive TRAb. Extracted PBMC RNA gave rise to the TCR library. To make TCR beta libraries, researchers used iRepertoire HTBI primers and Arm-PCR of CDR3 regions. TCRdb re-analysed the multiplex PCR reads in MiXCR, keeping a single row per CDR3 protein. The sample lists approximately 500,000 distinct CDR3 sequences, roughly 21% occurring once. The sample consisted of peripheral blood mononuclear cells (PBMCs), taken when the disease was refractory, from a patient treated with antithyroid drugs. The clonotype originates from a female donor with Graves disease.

The CDR3 loop is CASSLMGGLGNTIYF. The DNA for the CDR3 is TGTGCCAGCAGCTTAATGGGGGGGCTTGGAAACACCATATATTTT. The chain employs TRBV7-3 and TRBJ1-3; D is perhaps TRBD1 (6 bases). Trimming shortened V by 1 base and J by 3 bases, and 10 bases separated the two germline ends. Germline CDR1 and CDR2: SGHTA and FQGTGA. The CDR3 spans 15 residues. Full variable domain (missing parts from reference TRBV7-3 and TRBJ1-3): GAGVSQTPSNKVTEKGKYVELRCDPISGHTALYWYRQSLGQGPEFLIYFQGTGAADDSGLPNDRFFAVRPEGSVSTLKIQRTERGDSAVYLCASSLMGGLGNTIYFGEGSWLTVV.